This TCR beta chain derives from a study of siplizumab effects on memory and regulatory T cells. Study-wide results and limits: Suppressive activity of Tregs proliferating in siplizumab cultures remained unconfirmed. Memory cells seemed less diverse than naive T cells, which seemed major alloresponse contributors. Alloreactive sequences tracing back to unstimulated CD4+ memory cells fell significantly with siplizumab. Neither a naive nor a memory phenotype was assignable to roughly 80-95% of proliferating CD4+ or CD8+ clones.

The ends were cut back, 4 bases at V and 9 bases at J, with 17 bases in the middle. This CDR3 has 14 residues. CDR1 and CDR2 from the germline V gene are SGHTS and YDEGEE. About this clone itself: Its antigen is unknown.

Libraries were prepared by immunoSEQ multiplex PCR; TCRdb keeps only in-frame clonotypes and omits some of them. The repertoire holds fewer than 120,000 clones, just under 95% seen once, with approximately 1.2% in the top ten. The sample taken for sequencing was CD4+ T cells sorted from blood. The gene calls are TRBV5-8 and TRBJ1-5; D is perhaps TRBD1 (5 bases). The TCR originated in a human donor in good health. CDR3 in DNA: TGTGCCAGCAGCCCATGGACAAAAGACAGGCCCCAGCATTTT. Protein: CASSPWTKDRPQHF.